The 4 T cell receptor beta chains below were found in one sample sequenced in a study of cytomegalovirus exposure and HLA in healthy donors. Primers included in the PCR were 60 Vbeta and 13 Jbeta primers. Measured with immunoSEQ multiplex PCR; TCRdb has only the in-frame clones, and not every one. This table holds roughly 88,000 clones. Material for sequencing was PBMCs. These receptors all come from a man in his forties or fifties in good health and CMV-seropositive.

The J gene is TRBJ2-1, the V gene TRBV13, with 7 bases identical to TRBD2. The junction had 2 bases not matched to a gene; V was cut back by 4 bases and J by 8 bases. The length of the CDR3 is 12 residues. Germline-derived CDR1 and CDR2 are PRHDT and FYEKMQ (reference sequence). The CDR3 sequence is CASSSGLYEQFF. The CDR3 DNA follows: TGTGCCAGCAGCTCGGGACTATATGAGCAGTTCTTC.

V and J are TRBV11-3 and TRBJ2-7, with D maybe TRBD2 (5 bases). V was shortened by 4 bases and J by 3 bases, with 13 bases between the two germline ends. The CDR3 is 14 amino acids. Germline values: CDR1 SGHNT, CDR2 YENEEA. In DNA, the CDR3 is TGTGCCAGCAGCTCGACCGGGATGAACTACGAGCAGTACTTC. As protein: CASSSTGMNYEQYF. Filled out from reference TRBV11-3 and TRBJ2-7, the complete variable domain reads EAGVVQSPRYKIIEKKQPVAFWCNPISGHNTLYWYLQNLGQGPELLIRYENEEAVDDSQLPKDRFSAERLKGVDSTLKIQPAELGDSAVYLCASSSTGMNYEQYFGPGTRLTVT.

V usage is TRBV11-2 and J usage is TRBJ1-2; no clear D gene. The ends were cut back, 0 bases at V and 4 bases at J, with 18 bases in the middle. This CDR3 is 17 amino acids long. The germline V gene has CDR1 SGHAT and CDR2 FQNNGV. The CDR3 sequence is CASSLESGSRAGYGYTF. CDR3 nucleotides: TGTGCCAGCAGCTTAGAATCCGGGTCTCGTGCGGGCTATGGCTACACCTTC.

V and J are TRBV7-9 and TRBJ2-1; D remains unclear. Trimming stripped 1 base from V and 5 bases from J, with 9 bases between. The CDR3 runs to 14 residues. Germline lookup yields CDR1 SEHNR and CDR2 FQNEAQ (reference sequence). This CDR3 reads CASSLGSGDNEQFF. Written as DNA, the CDR3 is TGTGCCAGCAGCTTAGGATCTGGAGACAATGAGCAGTTCTTC.